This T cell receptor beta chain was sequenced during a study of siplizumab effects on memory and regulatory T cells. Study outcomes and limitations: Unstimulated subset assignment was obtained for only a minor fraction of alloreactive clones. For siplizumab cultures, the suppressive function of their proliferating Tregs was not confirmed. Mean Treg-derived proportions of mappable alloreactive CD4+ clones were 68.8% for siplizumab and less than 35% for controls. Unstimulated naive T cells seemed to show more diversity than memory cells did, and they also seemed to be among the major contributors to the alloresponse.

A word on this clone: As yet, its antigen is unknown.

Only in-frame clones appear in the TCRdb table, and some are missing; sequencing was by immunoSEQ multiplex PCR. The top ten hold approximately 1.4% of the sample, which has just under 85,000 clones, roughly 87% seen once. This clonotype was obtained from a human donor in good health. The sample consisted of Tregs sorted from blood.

The CDR3 sequence is CASSPGAASGANVLTF. The CDR3, as DNA: TGTGCCAGCAGTCCGGGGGCCGCCTCTGGGGCCAACGTCCTGACTTTC. V usage is TRBV2 and J usage is TRBJ2-6, with D tentatively TRBD1 or TRBD2 (6 bases each). This CDR3 comprises 16 residues. With 5 bases removed from V and 0 bases from J, the gap between germline ends came to 11 bases. Germline values: CDR1 SNHLY, CDR2 FYNNEI.